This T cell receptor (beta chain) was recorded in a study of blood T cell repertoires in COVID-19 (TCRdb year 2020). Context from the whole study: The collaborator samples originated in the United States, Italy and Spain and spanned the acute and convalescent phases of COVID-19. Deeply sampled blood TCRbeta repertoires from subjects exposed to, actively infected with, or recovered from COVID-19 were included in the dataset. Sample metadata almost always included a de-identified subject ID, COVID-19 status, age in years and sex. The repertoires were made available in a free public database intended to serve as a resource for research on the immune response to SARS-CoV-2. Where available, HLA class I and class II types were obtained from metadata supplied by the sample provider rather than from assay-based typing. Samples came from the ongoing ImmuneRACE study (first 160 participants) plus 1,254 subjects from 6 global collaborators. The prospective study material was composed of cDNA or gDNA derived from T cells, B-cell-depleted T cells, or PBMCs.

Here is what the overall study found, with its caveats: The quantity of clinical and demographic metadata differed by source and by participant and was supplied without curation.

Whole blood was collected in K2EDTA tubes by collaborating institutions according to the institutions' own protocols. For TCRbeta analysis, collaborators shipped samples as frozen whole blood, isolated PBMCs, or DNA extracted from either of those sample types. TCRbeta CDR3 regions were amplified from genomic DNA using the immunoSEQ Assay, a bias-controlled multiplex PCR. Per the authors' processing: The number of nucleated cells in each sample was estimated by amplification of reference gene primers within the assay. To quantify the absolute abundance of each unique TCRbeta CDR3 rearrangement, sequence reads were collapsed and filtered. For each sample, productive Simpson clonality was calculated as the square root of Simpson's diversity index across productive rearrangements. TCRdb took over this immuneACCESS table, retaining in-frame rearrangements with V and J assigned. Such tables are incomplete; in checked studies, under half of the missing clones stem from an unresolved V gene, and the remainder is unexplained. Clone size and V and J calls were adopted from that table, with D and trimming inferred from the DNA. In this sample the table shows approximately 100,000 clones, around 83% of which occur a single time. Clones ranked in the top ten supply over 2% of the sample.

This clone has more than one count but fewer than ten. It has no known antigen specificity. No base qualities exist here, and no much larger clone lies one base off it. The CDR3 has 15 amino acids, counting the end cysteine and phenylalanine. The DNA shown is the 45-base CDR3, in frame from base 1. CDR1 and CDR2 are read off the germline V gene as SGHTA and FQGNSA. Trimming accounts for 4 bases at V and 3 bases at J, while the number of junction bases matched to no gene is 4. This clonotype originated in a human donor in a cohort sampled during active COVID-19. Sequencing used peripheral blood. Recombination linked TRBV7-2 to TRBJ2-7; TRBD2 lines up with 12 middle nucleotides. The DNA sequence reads TGTGCCAGCAGCTCGTCGACTAGCGGGAGCTACGAGCAGTACTTC. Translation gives CASSSSTSGSYEQYF.